The 15 T cell receptor beta chains presented below share a single source sample, sequenced in a study of T cell responses to AZD1222 COVID-19 vaccine (dated by TCRdb to the early 2020s). The library was generated by the immunoSEQ multiplex PCR assay. TCRdb took this table from immuneACCESS and kept in-frame rearrangements with V and J called. Such tables lack part of the clones; where checked against another copy, unresolved V genes explain under half of the gap, and the rest is unexplained. For this sample the table gives some 96,000 clones, of which about nine tenths were detected only once. Of the sample, 2.4% is held by the ten largest clones. Reading the label with the study, this specimen's time point is: baseline before first vaccination. This specimen consisted of peripheral blood, obtained on day 0 of AZD1222 vaccination. The receptor set was obtained from an adult in good health.

J is TRBJ1-6 and V is TRBV5-1; the D is unclear. There are 13 residues in the CDR3. Trimming took off 3 bases at V and 8 bases at J, with 9 bases between the two ends. Per the germline V gene, CDR1 is SGHRS and CDR2 is YFSETQ. The CDR3: CASSSLLDSPLHF. In DNA, the CDR3 is TGCGCCAGCAGCTCTCTGTTGGATTCACCCCTCCACTTT. Filled out from reference TRBV5-1 and TRBJ1-6, the complete variable domain reads KAGVTQTPRYLIKTRGQQVTLSCSPISGHRSVSWYQQTPGQGLQFLFEYFSETQRNKGNFPGRFSGRQFSNSRSEMNVSTLELGDSALYLCASSSLLDSPLHFGNGTRLTVT.

V is TRBV13 and J is TRBJ2-7, with TRBD1 as a possible D gene (6 bases). V gave up 1 base and J gave up 2 bases, with 9 bases separating them. Germline-derived CDR1 and CDR2 are PRHDT and FYEKMQ (reference sequence). CDR3 length: 14 amino acids. The CDR3 reads CASSLARDTYEQYF. The CDR3 DNA is TGTGCCAGCAGCTTAGCCAGGGACACCTACGAGCAGTACTTC.

The V gene is TRBV7-3, the J gene TRBJ2-3, with 15 positions matching TRBD2. This CDR3 is built from 17 residues. J lost 3 bases, V lost 0 bases, and 1 base had no gene match. Germline CDR1 SGHTA, CDR2 FQGTGA. CDR3: CASSLTGLAGGTDTQYF. The CDR3 DNA reads as TGTGCCAGCAGCTTAACGGGACTAGCGGGAGGTACAGATACGCAGTATTTT.

The chain links TRBV10-3 to TRBJ1-1, with 11 bases identical to TRBD1. This CDR3 spans 15 amino acids. CDR1 is ENHRY and CDR2 is SYGVKD in the germline V gene. The V gene end was trimmed by 2 bases and the J gene end by 5 bases; junction bases not matched to a gene: 4. CDR3 protein: CAISEGGQGVTEAFF. The CDR3 region has the DNA TGTGCCATCAGTGAGGGGGGACAGGGGGTGACTGAAGCTTTCTTT.

This clone appeared once. The V call is TRBV14, the J call TRBJ1-1, with TRBD1 as a possible D gene (6 bases). V was cut by 4 bases and J by 0 bases, with 18 bases left in between. This CDR3 contains 17 residues. The germline CDR1 and CDR2 sequences are SGHDN and FVKESK. The CDR3 bases are TGTGCCAGCAGCCGTTCGGACAGCCGACCAATGAACACTGAAGCTTTCTTT. It encodes CASSRSDSRPMNTEAFF.

Here the CDR3 reads CASSFRPASYEQYF. CDR3 nucleotide sequence: TGCGCCAGCAGCTTTCGACCCGCCTCCTACGAGCAGTACTTC. The chain is built from TRBV5-1 and TRBJ2-7; unclear D gene. CDR3 length: 14 residues. Trimming cost V 2 bases and J 0 bases, with 9 bases left between them. Germline CDR1 is SGHRS and CDR2 is YFSETQ. The full variable domain, completed using reference TRBV5-1 and TRBJ2-7, is KAGVTQTPRYLIKTRGQQVTLSCSPISGHRSVSWYQQTPGQGLQFLFEYFSETQRNKGNFPGRFSGRQFSNSRSEMNVSTLELGDSALYLCASSFRPASYEQYFGPGTRLTVT.

The chain carries TRBV3-1 (or the pseudogene TRBV3-2) and TRBJ2-1; D possibly matches TRBD1 or TRBD2 (5 bases each). Germline CDR1 reads LGHDT; CDR2 reads YNNKEL (reference sequence). The germline V and J ends were trimmed by 2 bases and 8 bases, with 22 bases remaining between them. The CDR3 loop spans 17 amino acids. Written as DNA, the CDR3 is TGTGCCAGCAGCCAACGAGAGGTTGGGAGCTCCAGGGATGAGCAGTTCTTC. Its translation is CASSQREVGSSRDEQFF.

This clone was picked up a small number of times. V is TRBV9 and J is TRBJ2-7; perhaps D is TRBD1 or TRBD2 (5 bases each). The V and J ends lost 4 bases and 7 bases respectively, with 15 bases between them. CDR1 and CDR2 from the germline V gene are SGDLS and YYNGEE. The CDR3 is 13 amino acids. Here the CDR3 DNA reads TGTGCCAGCAGCCCACACGAGGGGAGTGAGCAGTACTTC. Translation: CASSPHEGSEQYF.

This clone was observed a handful of times. This chain connects TRBV11-3 to TRBJ2-3, with 10 bases lining up with TRBD1. CDR3 length: 17 residues. The trim removed 4 bases at V and 0 bases at J, leaving 7 bases unmatched. Germline CDR1 SGHNT, CDR2 YENEEA. The CDR3 region is CASSSGGTGDSTDTQYF. In DNA, the CDR3 is TGTGCCAGCAGCTCGGGCGGGACAGGGGATAGCACAGATACGCAGTATTTT.

The J gene is TRBJ1-2, the V gene TRBV30; D is unclear. The CDR3 has 11 amino acids. V dropped 7 bases and J dropped 0 bases, with 6 bases sitting between them. In germline, CDR1 is GTSNPN, CDR2 SVGIG (reference sequence). The CDR3 reads CALGANYGYTF. Written as DNA, the CDR3 is TGTGCCTTAGGAGCTAACTATGGCTACACCTTC.

The gene calls are TRBV7-3 and TRBJ2-3; D not resolved. Between the trimmed V and J ends, which lost 6 bases and 0 bases, there was a span of 10 bases. Germline lookup yields CDR1 SGHTA and CDR2 FQGTGA. The CDR3 is 14 residues long. The CDR3 is CASSDGTSTDTQYF. CDR3 DNA: TGTGCCAGCAGTGACGGTACTAGCACAGATACGCAGTATTTT.

The rearrangement joins TRBV19 to TRBJ1-5; 7 bases match TRBD1. The CDR3 has 15 residues. The germline V gene has CDR1 LNHDA and CDR2 SQIVND (reference sequence). After removal of 7 bases from V and 1 base from J, the junction contained 7 bases not matched to a gene. The CDR3 DNA is TGTGCCAGTACCCCCGACAGGGAAAGCAATCAGCCCCAGCATTTT. Protein: CASTPDRESNQPQHF. Full variable domain (remainder filled in from reference TRBV19 and TRBJ1-5): DGGITQSPKYLFRKEGQNVTLSCEQNLNHDAMYWYRQDPGQGLRLIYYSQIVNDFQKGDIAEGYSVSREKKESFPLTVTSAQKNPTAFYLCASTPDRESNQPQHFGDGTRLSIL.

This chain links TRBV6-4 with TRBJ2-5; 9 nucleotides agree with TRBD2. Germline V gene sequence: CDR1 MRHNA, CDR2 SNTAGT. The trim removed 5 bases at V and 1 base at J, leaving 5 bases unmatched. The CDR3 consists of 15 residues. CDR3 coding DNA: TGTGCCAGCAGTCGGCTAGCGGGGAGCCAAGAGACCCAGTACTTC. The encoded protein is CASSRLAGSQETQYF.

Only a few counts were recorded for this clone. This chain connects TRBV6-4 to TRBJ2-1; TRBD2 agrees at 12 bases. V was clipped by 2 bases and J by 5 bases; unmatched bases: 1. CDR3 length: 15 residues. The germline CDR1 and CDR2 sequences are MRHNA and SNTAGT. CDR3 sequence reads: CASSDGLAGNNEQFF. The CDR3 region has the DNA TGTGCCAGCAGTGACGGACTAGCGGGGAACAATGAGCAGTTCTTC.

The chain combines TRBV10-3 with TRBJ2-1, with 8 positions matching TRBD2. The CDR3 has 13 residues. The V gene's germline CDR1 is ENHRY and CDR2 SYGVKD. With 5 bases clipped from V and 6 bases from J, the junction kept 3 bases outside the gene matches. The CDR3 loop is CAISSGGGNEQFF. The CDR3 DNA reads as TGTGCCATCAGTAGCGGGGGCGGCAATGAGCAGTTCTTC.